The 16 T cell receptor beta chains below all came from one sample that was sequenced in a study of shared clonotypes between healthy human individuals. Only in-frame clones appear in the TCRdb table, and some are missing; sequencing was by immunoSEQ multiplex PCR. This sample has some 500,000 clones, with 79% found just once. The sequencing input was PBMCs. Receptors were obtained from a middle-aged woman in good health. Some clones in this sample may be carry-over from other donors' samples.

V gene TRBV7-3 combines with J gene TRBJ2-3; D is possibly TRBD1 (6 bases). CDR1 is SGHTA, CDR2 FQGTGA, per germline. Trimming removed 5 bases at V and 4 bases at J, with 16 bases between. The CDR3 is 15 amino acids. In DNA form, the CDR3 reads TGTGCCAGCAGCAAGGACAGTGGCGGGCCAGATACGCAGTATTTT. Amino acids: CASSKDSGGPDTQYF. The full variable domain, completed using reference TRBV7-3 and TRBJ2-3, is GAGVSQTPSNKVTEKGKYVELRCDPISGHTALYWYRQSLGQGPEFLIYFQGTGAADDSGLPNDRFFAVRPEGSVSTLKIQRTERGDSAVYLCASSKDSGGPDTQYFGPGTRLTVL.

The chain combines TRBV15 with TRBJ2-7; possible D gene TRBD2, 6 bases. The CDR3 runs 15 residues. V was trimmed by 1 base and J by 1 base, leaving 11 bases between them. From germline, CDR1 is LNHNV and CDR2 YYDKDF (reference sequence). The CDR3 DNA sequence: TGTGCCACCAGCAGAGGAGGAGGGGTATCCTACGAGCAGTACTTC. It is translated as CATSRGGGVSYEQYF.

The chain employs TRBV7-3 and TRBJ1-2; 7 bases map to TRBD1. V trimming: 3 bases; J trimming: 4 bases; junction bases outside the gene matches: 2. The CDR3 runs 13 residues. The V gene's germline CDR1 is SGHTA and CDR2 FQGTGA. CDR3 loop: CASSFGTAYGYTF. CDR3 nucleotide sequence: TGTGCCAGCAGCTTCGGGACAGCCTATGGCTACACCTTC.

The gene calls are TRBV14 and TRBJ2-1; D not certain. In germline, CDR1 is SGHDN, CDR2 FVKESK. This CDR3 has 15 residues. The ends were cut back, 4 bases at V and 5 bases at J, with 15 bases in the middle. CDR3 in DNA: TGTGCCAGCAGCCTCGGACGCCCCCCCGACAATGAGCAGTTCTTC. Translated: CASSLGRPPDNEQFF. Using reference TRBV14 and TRBJ2-1 for the parts outside the CDR3, the full variable domain is EAGVTQFPSHSVIEKGQTVTLRCDPISGHDNLYWYRRVMGKEIKFLLHFVKESKQDESGMPNNRFLAERTGGTYSTLKVQPAELEDSGVYFCASSLGRPPDNEQFFGPGTRLTVL.

The count of this clone is one. This chain joins TRBV28 and TRBJ2-3; D gene ambiguous. V lost 6 bases, J lost 11 bases, and 18 bases lay in between. This CDR3 has 13 amino acids. Looked up from germline, CDR1 is MDHEN and CDR2 is SYDVKM. DNA of the CDR3: TGTGCCAGCAGCTCCGACCATCCCCAATGGCAGTATTTT. It specifies CASSSDHPQWQYF.

The chain has TRBV30 and TRBJ1-4, with D possibly TRBD1 on 5 matching bases. Looked up from germline, CDR1 is GTSNPN and CDR2 is SVGIG (reference sequence). V was cut by 3 bases and J by 8 bases, with 16 bases left in between. This CDR3 comprises 14 residues. The CDR3 spells CAWRVAGMGEKLFF. In DNA, the CDR3 is TGTGCCTGGAGGGTCGCAGGGATGGGCGAAAAACTGTTTTTT.

This clone has at least ten counts. The rearrangement joins TRBV6-4 to TRBJ2-2, with D possibly TRBD1 on 5 matching bases. Trimming removed 3 bases from V and 1 base from J, with 15 bases in between. CDR3 length: 17 amino acids. Germline V gives CDR1 MRHNA, CDR2 SNTAGT. The CDR3 DNA follows: TGTGCCAGCAGTGATTCACAGGATTCAAAGAACACCGGGGAGCTGTTTTTT. It yields the protein CASSDSQDSKNTGELFF.

This chain joins TRBV4-2 and TRBJ2-5; 8 nucleotides align to TRBD2. V shed 1 base, J shed 2 bases, and the junction held 6 bases outside the gene matches. Per germline, CDR1 LGHNA and CDR2 YNFKEQ. This CDR3 comprises 16 residues. The CDR3 nucleotides are TGTGCCAGCAGCCAAGTCCCTAGCGGGCCACAAGAGACCCAGTACTTC. This encodes CASSQVPSGPQETQYF.

This chain connects TRBV7-9 to TRBJ1-5; D might be TRBD1 (6 bases). The V gene lost 5 bases and the J gene lost 7 bases, with 15 bases spanning the gap. From germline, CDR1 is SEHNR and CDR2 FQNEAQ (reference sequence). CDR3 length: 14 residues. The CDR3, as DNA: TGTGCCAGCAGCACAGACGGGGGCCACCAGCCCCAGCATTTT. Residues: CASSTDGGHQPQHF.

The rearrangement links TRBV15 to TRBJ1-4, with a possible D match to TRBD1 (5 bases). CDR1 LNHNV and CDR2 YYDKDF come from the germline V gene (reference sequence). CDR3 size: 16 residues. The V end was cut by 0 bases, the J end by 6 bases, with 14 bases between. CDR3 amino acids: CATSRDANQGYEKLFF. The CDR3 DNA follows: TGTGCCACCAGCAGAGATGCTAACCAGGGTTATGAAAAACTGTTTTTT.

To note about this clone: The same CDR3 can be traced to other DNA sequences in this sample. The genes are TRBV28 and TRBJ1-2; the D gene is possibly TRBD1 (5 bases). This CDR3 contains 16 residues. Germline V gene data show CDR1 as MDHEN and CDR2 as SYDVKM. The ends were cut back, 1 base at V and 0 bases at J, with 12 bases in the middle. The CDR3 protein is CASSLLLGQTNYGYTF. The CDR3 coding sequence is TGTGCCAGCAGTTTATTGTTGGGGCAGACTAACTATGGCTACACCTTC.

The table lists this clone with a count of one. The rearrangement links TRBV14 to TRBJ2-1, with 12 positions matching TRBD2. The CDR3 totals 15 residues. The V gene end was trimmed by 7 bases and the J gene end by 1 base; junction bases not matched to a gene: 2. Germline assignment: CDR1 SGHDN and CDR2 FVKESK. The CDR3 DNA reads as TGTGCCAGCAACCTAGCGGGAGGGTCCTACAATGAGCAGTTCTTC. Protein: CASNLAGGSYNEQFF.

This chain uses TRBV28 with TRBJ2-7; D possibly corresponds to TRBD1 (5 bases). The CDR3 length is 14 residues. V was clipped by 2 bases and J by 4 bases, with 12 bases between them. Per germline, CDR1 MDHEN and CDR2 SYDVKM. The CDR3 DNA is TGTGCCAGCAGTTTACAGGGTCGAGTATACGAGCAGTACTTC. This sequence encodes CASSLQGRVYEQYF.

The rearrangement links TRBV6-5 to TRBJ2-2; the D is unclear. This CDR3 contains 12 residues. Deletions cut 8 bases from V and 3 bases from J, with 7 bases between. CDR1 and CDR2 (germline): MNHEY, SVGAGI. CDR3 amino acids: CASGVYTGELFF. The CDR3 nucleotides are TGTGCCAGCGGGGTGTACACCGGGGAGCTGTTTTTT.

This chain connects TRBV19 to TRBJ2-1; D gene uncertain. In germline, CDR1 is LNHDA, CDR2 SQIVND (reference sequence). The CDR3 has 15 residues. V gave up 5 bases and J gave up 0 bases, with 11 bases separating them. CDR3 sequence: CASSPKGISYNEQFF. The CDR3 DNA is TGTGCCAGTAGTCCAAAGGGAATCTCCTACAATGAGCAGTTCTTC.

This chain links TRBV28 with TRBJ1-1; D call uncertain. The CDR3 has 15 amino acids. V was cut by 1 base and J by 7 bases, with 16 bases left in between. Germline V gene data show CDR1 as MDHEN and CDR2 as SYDVKM. CDR3: CASSLFRAVHIEAFF. Here the CDR3 DNA reads TGTGCCAGCAGTTTATTTAGGGCGGTGCACATTGAAGCTTTCTTT.